This T cell receptor (beta chain) comes out of a study of blood T cells in healthy people across ages. Every donor provided roughly 10 milliliters of peripheral blood. Note on this clonotype: The antigen remains undetermined.

A second PCR of about 6 to 11 cycles used a sample-barcoded 5' primer and a J-beta primer mix. TCRdb re-called the 5' RACE reads through MiXCR, storing one row per CDR3 protein. The sample has roughly 1,100,000 distinct CDR3 sequences, 20% to 25% seen once. Regarding the study as a whole: Diversity estimates drawn from one million T cells were deemed underestimates.

Trimming stripped 5 bases from V and 5 bases from J, with 15 bases between. CDR1 and CDR2 from the germline V gene are LGHDT and YNNKEL (reference sequence). The length of the CDR3 is 14 residues. This sample was also put to use in a study of T cells of mothers and their children. That publication notes: Reads recorded for TCR beta CDR3 numbered over 10 million per mother and about 3 million per child.

The chain employs TRBV3-1 and TRBJ2-5; D is uncertain. The TCR originated in a girl aged 2 to 9 in good health. Sequencing input: blood. As DNA, the CDR3 is TGTGCCAGCAGCGAATCCTCCGGTGTCGAGACCCAGTACTTC. The encoded protein is CASSESSGVETQYF.